Below, 7 T cell receptor beta chains from the same sample are listed, as sequenced in a study of cytomegalovirus exposure and HLA in healthy donors. Primers included in the PCR were 60 Vbeta and 13 Jbeta primers. Clones were sequenced by immunoSEQ multiplex PCR, and TCRdb holds only the in-frame ones, with some missing. The sample carries around 96,000 clones, 80% recorded once. Sequenced: PBMCs. The origin of the receptors is a man between 18 and 35 years old in good health and CMV-seronegative.

The rearrangement joins TRBV27 to TRBJ2-5, with 7 positions matching TRBD2. There are 15 residues in the CDR3. Germline-derived CDR1 and CDR2 are MNHEY and SMNVEV (reference sequence). J lost 2 bases, V lost 6 bases, and 9 bases had no gene match. In nucleotides, the CDR3 is TGTGCCAGCAGCCCCTGGGGGGGAAGTCAAGAGACCCAGTACTTC. Protein: CASSPWGGSQETQYF.

The V and J genes are TRBV25-1 and TRBJ1-2; D gene uncertain. V was trimmed by 8 bases and J by 6 bases, leaving 13 bases between them. This CDR3 contains 12 residues. Germline CDR1 is MGHDK and CDR2 is SYGVNS. Here the CDR3 reads CASGESGNGYTF. For the CDR3, the DNA is TGTGCCAGCGGGGAGTCTGGGAATGGCTACACCTTC.

This clone was counted a single time. The conserved final phenylalanine or tryptophan is absent from the CDR3, which likely points to a read error. The CDR3 DNA reads as TGTGCCAGTAGTAGACAGGTCGGGGCGGGCACTGAAGCTTTCCTT. Protein: CASSRQVGAGTEAFL. The chain employs TRBV19 and TRBJ1-1, with D perhaps TRBD1 (6 bases). The germline gives CDR1 LNHDA, CDR2 SQIVND (reference sequence). V lost 4 bases, J lost 4 bases, and 16 bases lay in between. This CDR3 contains 15 residues.

J is TRBJ1-2 and V is TRBV7-8, with D unresolved. With 1 base removed from V and 4 bases from J, the gap between germline ends came to 16 bases. This CDR3 contains 16 residues. CDR1 and CDR2 from the germline V gene are SGHVS and FQNEAQ. The CDR3 sequence: CASSLGRQLKPYGYTF. The CDR3 DNA sequence: TGTGCCAGCAGCTTAGGGCGGCAACTAAAACCCTATGGCTACACCTTC. Drawing the rest from reference TRBV7-8 and TRBJ1-2, the complete variable domain is GAGVSQSPRYKVAKRGQDVALRCDPISGHVSLFWYQQALGQGPEFLTYFQNEAQLDKSGLPSDRFFAERPEGSVSTLKIQRTQQEDSAVYLCASSLGRQLKPYGYTFGSGTRLTVV.

This chain links TRBV5-6 with TRBJ2-2; TRBD1 aligns across 9 bases. The CDR3 is 16 amino acids. Looked up from germline, CDR1 is SGHDT and CDR2 is YYEEEE. V was pared by 4 bases and J by 3 bases, with 7 bases of the junction left unmatched. CDR3 sequence (DNA): TGTGCCAGCAGCCCCCAGGACAGGGGTTACACCGGGGAGCTGTTTTTT. Amino acids: CASSPQDRGYTGELFF. The full variable domain, with the rest looked up from reference TRBV5-6 and TRBJ2-2, is DAGVTQSPTHLIKTRGQQVTLRCSPKSGHDTVSWYQQALGQGPQFIFQYYEEEERQRGNFPDRFSGHQFPNYSSELNVNALLLGDSALYLCASSPQDRGYTGELFFGEGSRLTVL.

Only one count was recorded for this clone. The V call is TRBV29-1, the J call TRBJ1-1, with TRBD1 matching 7 bases. V was pared by 5 bases and J by 1 base, with 1 base of the junction left unmatched. Germline V gene lookup returns CDR1 SQVTM and CDR2 ANQGSEA. CDR3 size: 12 residues. CDR3 sequence reads: CSVRQGNTEAFF. The CDR3 nucleotides are TGCAGCGTTCGACAGGGGAACACTGAAGCTTTCTTT.

This chain connects TRBV4-2 to TRBJ2-5, with 12 bases identical to TRBD1. This CDR3 has 16 amino acids. Trimming took 3 bases from V and 3 from J; bases not matched to a gene: 5. Germline lookup yields CDR1 LGHNA and CDR2 YNFKEQ. CDR3: CASSHPGTGGEETQYF. The CDR3 coding sequence is TGTGCCAGCAGCCATCCCGGGACAGGGGGCGAAGAGACCCAGTACTTC.